Listed below are T cell receptor beta chains from one sample, sequenced in a study of blood T cell repertoires in COVID-19. Here immunoSEQ multiplex PCR was the method, and the copy in TCRdb shows in-frame clones only, minus some. In the table there are about 280,000 clones, approximately 83% of which are singletons. Input material: peripheral blood. These receptors all stem from a human donor in a cohort sampled during active COVID-19. The CDR3 runs from the conserved cysteine through the conserved F or W. Fields, in order: CDR3 DNA, CDR3 protein, clone size, D gene, V gene, J gene. A D gene is named only where the DNA matches it firmly. Clone size is stated in some rows and not others, as once, few, many or a class when expanded.

CDR3nt: TGTGCCAGCTCGAGTTCTATTTACGAGCAGTACTTC
CDR3aa: CASSSSIYEQYF
abundance: -
d_gene: -
v_gene: TRBV28
j_gene: TRBJ2-7

CDR3nt: TGTGCCAGCACCGGAGGACCGCGGACAGATACGCAGTATTTT
CDR3aa: CASTGGPRTDTQYF
abundance: -
d_gene: -
v_gene: TRBV25-1
j_gene: TRBJ2-3

CDR3nt: TGTGCCAGCAGCCTGAAAGCGGGAGGCTCCTACGAGCAGTACTTC
CDR3aa: CASSLKAGGSYEQYF
abundance: -
d_gene: TRBD2
v_gene: TRBV7-6
j_gene: TRBJ2-7

CDR3nt: TGTGCCAGCAGCCCGGGACAGGCGGAGACCCAGTACTTC
CDR3aa: CASSPGQAETQYF
abundance: -
d_gene: TRBD1
v_gene: TRBV7-3
j_gene: TRBJ2-5

CDR3nt: TGTGCCAGCTCACCCGGGACTAGCGGGATAGGTCAGTTCTTC
CDR3aa: CASSPGTSGIGQFF
abundance: once
d_gene: TRBD2
v_gene: TRBV18
j_gene: TRBJ2-1

CDR3nt: TGTGCCAGCAGTCCACCCGGTCGGGGCGGGGCATCCTTATACGAGCAGTACTTC
CDR3aa: CASSPPGRGGASLYEQYF
abundance: -
d_gene: -
v_gene: TRBV27
j_gene: TRBJ2-7

CDR3nt: TGTGCCAGCTCACTTCTTAAAGGGACAGCCCGCGAAGCTTTCTTT
CDR3aa: CASSLLKGTAREAFF
abundance: -
d_gene: TRBD1
v_gene: TRBV18
j_gene: TRBJ1-1

CDR3nt: TGTGCCAGCAGCCCTCCCGGTGTGCGGCCCCAGCATTTT
CDR3aa: CASSPPGVRPQHF
abundance: -
d_gene: -
v_gene: TRBV3-1/TRBV3-2
j_gene: TRBJ1-5

CDR3nt: TGTGCCTGGAGTGTCAAGAGTGCGCGGAGTCCCTCGGGAGCCACTGAAGCTTTCTTT
CDR3aa: CAWSVKSARSPSGATEAFF
abundance: -
d_gene: -
v_gene: TRBV30
j_gene: TRBJ1-1

CDR3nt: TGCAGCGTTGGGCAGACGGGACTTGACACAGATACGCAGTATTTT
CDR3aa: CSVGQTGLDTDTQYF
abundance: -
d_gene: -
v_gene: TRBV29-1
j_gene: TRBJ2-3

CDR3nt: TGTGCCAGCAGCGGGCAAAGGCTTGGCTCCTACGAGCAGTACTTC
CDR3aa: CASSGQRLGSYEQYF
abundance: -
d_gene: -
v_gene: TRBV7-8
j_gene: TRBJ2-7

CDR3nt: TGTGCCAGTAGTATCGGGGGTGGCTATGGCTACACCTTC
CDR3aa: CASSIGGGYGYTF
abundance: -
d_gene: -
v_gene: TRBV19
j_gene: TRBJ1-2

CDR3nt: TGTGCCACCAATCGGGACAGCGACTATGGCTACACCTTC
CDR3aa: CATNRDSDYGYTF
abundance: -
d_gene: TRBD1
v_gene: TRBV15
j_gene: TRBJ1-2

CDR3nt: TGTGCCAGCAGCAGCCTGGGACAGGGGGCGGGTAGGGAAGATACGCAGTATTTT
CDR3aa: CASSSLGQGAGREDTQYF
abundance: -
d_gene: -
v_gene: TRBV21-1
j_gene: TRBJ2-3

CDR3nt: TGTGCCATCTCCCCTACAGGGGATAATTCACCCCTCCACTTT
CDR3aa: CAISPTGDNSPLHF
abundance: -
d_gene: TRBD1
v_gene: TRBV10-3
j_gene: TRBJ1-6

CDR3nt: TGTGCCAGCAGCCCGAGCGTACCTGCCCCGAATTCACCCCTCCACTTT
CDR3aa: CASSPSVPAPNSPLHF
abundance: -
d_gene: -
v_gene: TRBV7-8
j_gene: TRBJ1-6

CDR3nt: TGTGCCAGCAGTTATTCTGGCGGGACTGGCGAGCAGTACTTC
CDR3aa: CASSYSGGTGEQYF
abundance: -
d_gene: -
v_gene: TRBV6-2/TRBV6-3
j_gene: TRBJ2-7

CDR3nt: TGTGCCAGCAGCCGACCAGGACTGCGTCCTAGCACAGATACGCAGTATTTT
CDR3aa: CASSRPGLRPSTDTQYF
abundance: -
d_gene: -
v_gene: TRBV16
j_gene: TRBJ2-3

CDR3nt: TGTGCCAGCACGGCAGGGGATATCACTGAAGCTTTCTTT
CDR3aa: CASTAGDITEAFF
abundance: -
d_gene: -
v_gene: TRBV2
j_gene: TRBJ1-1

CDR3nt: TGTGCCAGCAGCTTCCTCACCGGGGAGCTGTTTTTT
CDR3aa: CASSFLTGELFF
abundance: -
d_gene: -
v_gene: TRBV7-9
j_gene: TRBJ2-2

CDR3nt: TGTGCCAGCAGCTTGGGGACAGCGAGCTCCTACGAGCAGTACTTC
CDR3aa: CASSLGTASSYEQYF
abundance: -
d_gene: -
v_gene: TRBV5-5
j_gene: TRBJ2-7

CDR3nt: TGTGCCAGCAGCTTCGGGACAGGTCGTTCCAATTCACCCCTCCACTTT
CDR3aa: CASSFGTGRSNSPLHF
abundance: -
d_gene: TRBD1
v_gene: TRBV5-6
j_gene: TRBJ1-6

CDR3nt: TGTGCCAGCAGCGCCGATCTGGGGGCGGGAGGAAGGAATGGGGCCAACGTCCTGACTTTC
CDR3aa: CASSADLGAGGRNGANVLTF
abundance: -
d_gene: TRBD2
v_gene: TRBV9
j_gene: TRBJ2-6

CDR3nt: TGTGCCAGCAGCCCTAACACCGACAGCACTGAAGCTTTCTTT
CDR3aa: CASSPNTDSTEAFF
abundance: -
d_gene: -
v_gene: TRBV3-1/TRBV3-2
j_gene: TRBJ1-1

CDR3nt: TGTGCCAGCAGCCAAGGATTGGGGCAAGAAGCTTTCTTT
CDR3aa: CASSQGLGQEAFF
abundance: -
d_gene: -
v_gene: TRBV3-1/TRBV3-2
j_gene: TRBJ1-1

CDR3nt: TGTGCCAGCAGCCAAGATTCTGCAAGGACTAGCGGCTCTGAGCAGTTCTTC
CDR3aa: CASSQDSARTSGSEQFF
abundance: -
d_gene: TRBD2
v_gene: TRBV3-1/TRBV3-2
j_gene: TRBJ2-1

CDR3nt: TGTGCCAGCAGCGGTCGTAATTTTAGAAAAGAGACCCAGTACTTC
CDR3aa: CASSGRNFRKETQYF
abundance: -
d_gene: -
v_gene: TRBV7-2
j_gene: TRBJ2-5

CDR3nt: TGTGCCAGTAGTACGACTAGCGGGGGTCGCGGTACGCAGTATTTT
CDR3aa: CASSTTSGGRGTQYF
abundance: few
d_gene: TRBD2
v_gene: TRBV19
j_gene: TRBJ2-3

CDR3nt: TGTGCCAGCAGTTTGCAGGGGTTGGAAAATGAGCAGTTCTTC
CDR3aa: CASSLQGLENEQFF
abundance: -
d_gene: -
v_gene: TRBV28
j_gene: TRBJ2-1

CDR3nt: TGTGCCAGCTCAACGGTATCAGATACGCAGTATTTT
CDR3aa: CASSTVSDTQYF
abundance: -
d_gene: -
v_gene: TRBV18
j_gene: TRBJ2-3

CDR3nt: TGTGCCAGAACTACACCGGGACAGAATTCACCCCTCCACTTT
CDR3aa: CARTTPGQNSPLHF
abundance: -
d_gene: TRBD1
v_gene: TRBV6-4
j_gene: TRBJ1-6

CDR3nt: TGCGCCAGCAGCTGGGGATTCCCGACAGGGCTCCACTCTGGGGCCAACGTCCTGACTTTC
CDR3aa: CASSWGFPTGLHSGANVLTF
abundance: -
d_gene: TRBD1
v_gene: TRBV5-1
j_gene: TRBJ2-6

CDR3nt: TGTGCCAGCAGCTTGGCCAAGGGGGCTGAGAGTGGGAATGAGCAGTTCTTC
CDR3aa: CASSLAKGAESGNEQFF
abundance: -
d_gene: TRBD1
v_gene: TRBV5-4
j_gene: TRBJ2-1

CDR3nt: TGTGCCTGGAGCAACCGGGACAGGTCGCCCCAGCATTTT
CDR3aa: CAWSNRDRSPQHF
abundance: few
d_gene: TRBD1
v_gene: TRBV30
j_gene: TRBJ1-5

CDR3nt: TGTGCCAGTAGTGACCGACGGGGAAACATTCAGTACTTC
CDR3aa: CASSDRRGNIQYF
abundance: -
d_gene: -
v_gene: TRBV19
j_gene: TRBJ2-4

CDR3nt: TGTGCCAGCAGTTTACACAGAGTAACTGAAGCTTTCTTT
CDR3aa: CASSLHRVTEAFF
abundance: -
d_gene: -
v_gene: TRBV12-3/TRBV12-4
j_gene: TRBJ1-1

CDR3nt: TGTGCCAGCAGCGATACAGGGGTAGGTGAGCAGTTCTTC
CDR3aa: CASSDTGVGEQFF
abundance: -
d_gene: TRBD1
v_gene: TRBV7-2
j_gene: TRBJ2-1

CDR3nt: TGTGCCAGCAGCCCTCCGGGACTAAACTACAATGAGCAGTTCTTC
CDR3aa: CASSPPGLNYNEQFF
abundance: -
d_gene: TRBD2
v_gene: TRBV6-2/TRBV6-3
j_gene: TRBJ2-1

CDR3nt: TGTGCCAGTAGTATACCCCCTGCAGGTTCTAGCAATCAGCCCCAGCATTTT
CDR3aa: CASSIPPAGSSNQPQHF
abundance: -
d_gene: -
v_gene: TRBV19
j_gene: TRBJ1-5

CDR3nt: TGTGCCATCGAGGGCACCGGGGAGCTGTTTTTT
CDR3aa: CAIEGTGELFF
abundance: few
d_gene: -
v_gene: TRBV7-9
j_gene: TRBJ2-2

CDR3nt: TGTGCCAGTAGAGTACAGGGCATGGACTATGGCTACACCTTC
CDR3aa: CASRVQGMDYGYTF
abundance: -
d_gene: -
v_gene: TRBV19
j_gene: TRBJ1-2